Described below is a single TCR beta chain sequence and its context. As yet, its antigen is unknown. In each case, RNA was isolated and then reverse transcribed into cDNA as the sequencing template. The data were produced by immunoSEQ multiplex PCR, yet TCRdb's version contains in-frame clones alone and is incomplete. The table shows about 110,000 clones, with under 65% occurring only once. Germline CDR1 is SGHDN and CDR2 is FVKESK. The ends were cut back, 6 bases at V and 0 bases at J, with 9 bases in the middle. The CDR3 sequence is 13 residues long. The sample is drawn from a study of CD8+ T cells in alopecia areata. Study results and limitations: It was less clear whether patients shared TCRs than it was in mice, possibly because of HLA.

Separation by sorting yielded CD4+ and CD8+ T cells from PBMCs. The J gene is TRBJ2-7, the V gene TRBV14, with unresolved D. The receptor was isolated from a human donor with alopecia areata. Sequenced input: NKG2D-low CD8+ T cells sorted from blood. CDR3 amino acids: CASSAVDSYEQYF. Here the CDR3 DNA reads TGTGCCAGCAGTGCGGTCGACTCCTACGAGCAGTACTTC. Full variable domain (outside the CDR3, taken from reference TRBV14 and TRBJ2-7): EAGVTQFPSHSVIEKGQTVTLRCDPISGHDNLYWYRRVMGKEIKFLLHFVKESKQDESGMPNNRFLAERTGGTYSTLKVQPAELEDSGVYFCASSAVDSYEQYFGPGTRLTVT.